This T cell receptor beta chain came from a study of cytomegalovirus exposure and HLA in healthy donors. To note about this clone: The antigen remains unidentified.

CDR1 MRHNA and CDR2 SNTAGT come from the germline V gene. Trimming took 4 bases from V and 4 from J; bases not matched to a gene: 9. This CDR3 region has 16 residues. Sequenced by immunoSEQ multiplex PCR; TCRdb stores in-frame clones only, minus some. The data contain some 180,000 clones, around 86% of them singletons. Regarding the study as a whole: Associated with cytomegalovirus, according to the listing, were about 160 TCR beta chains. According to a later analysis, TCR clusters from the first cohort tended to co-occur in the roughly 110 validation repertoires.

The TCR comes from a man aged 25-45 years in good health and CMV-seropositive. The V call is TRBV6-4, the J call TRBJ2-7; TRBD2 agrees at 11 bases. Sequenced input: PBMCs. The CDR3 DNA reads TGTGCCAGCAGTGCCCCACTAGCGGGAGATCAATACGAGCAGTACTTC. It is translated as CASSAPLAGDQYEQYF.